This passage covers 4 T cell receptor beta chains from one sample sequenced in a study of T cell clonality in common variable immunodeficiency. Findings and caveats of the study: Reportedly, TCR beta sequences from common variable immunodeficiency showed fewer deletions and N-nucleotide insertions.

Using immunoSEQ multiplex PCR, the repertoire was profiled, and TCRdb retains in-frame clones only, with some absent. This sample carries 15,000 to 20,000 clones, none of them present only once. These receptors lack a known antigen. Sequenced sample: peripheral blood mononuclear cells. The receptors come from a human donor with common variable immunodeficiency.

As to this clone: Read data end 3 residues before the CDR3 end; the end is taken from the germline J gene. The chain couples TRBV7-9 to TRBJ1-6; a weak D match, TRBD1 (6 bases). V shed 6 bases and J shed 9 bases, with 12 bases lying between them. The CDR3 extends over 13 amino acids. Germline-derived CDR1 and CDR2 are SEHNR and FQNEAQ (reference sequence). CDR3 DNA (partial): TGTGCCAGCAGAAACGACAGGTTTTCACCC. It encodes CASRNDRFSP. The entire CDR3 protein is CASRNDRFSPLHF.

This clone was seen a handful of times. The sequenced CDR3 bases are TGTGCCAGCAGGGAACCAGGGACTTCTGGAAACACC. Amino acids: CASREPGTSGNT. The entire CDR3 sequence reads CASREPGTSGNTIYF. V usage is TRBV6-1 and J usage is TRBJ1-3, with TRBD1 as a possible D gene (5 bases). The sequence runs out 3 residues before the end of the CDR3; the remainder is reconstructed from the germline J gene. Germline V CDR1 and CDR2: MNHNS, SASEGT. The CDR3 spans 15 residues. V was shortened by 6 bases and J by 1 base, with 13 bases between the two germline ends.

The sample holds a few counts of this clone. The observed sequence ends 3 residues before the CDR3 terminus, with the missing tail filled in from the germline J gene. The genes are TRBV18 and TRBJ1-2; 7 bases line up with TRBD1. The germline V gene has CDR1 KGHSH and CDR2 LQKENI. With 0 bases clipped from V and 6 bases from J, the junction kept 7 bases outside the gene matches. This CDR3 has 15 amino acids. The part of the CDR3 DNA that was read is TGTGCCAGCTCACCACCCGAGGGGGCAGGAGATGGC. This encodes CASSPPEGAGDG. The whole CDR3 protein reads CASSPPEGAGDGYTF.

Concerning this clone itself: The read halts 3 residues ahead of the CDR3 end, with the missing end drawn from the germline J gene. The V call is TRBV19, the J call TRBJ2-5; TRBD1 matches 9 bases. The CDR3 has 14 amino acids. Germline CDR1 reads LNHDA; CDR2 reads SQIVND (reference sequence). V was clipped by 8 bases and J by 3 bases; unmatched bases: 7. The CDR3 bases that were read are TGTGCCAGTTCCAAGGGACAGGGCAAAGAGACC. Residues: CASSKGQGKET. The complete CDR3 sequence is CASSKGQGKETQYF.